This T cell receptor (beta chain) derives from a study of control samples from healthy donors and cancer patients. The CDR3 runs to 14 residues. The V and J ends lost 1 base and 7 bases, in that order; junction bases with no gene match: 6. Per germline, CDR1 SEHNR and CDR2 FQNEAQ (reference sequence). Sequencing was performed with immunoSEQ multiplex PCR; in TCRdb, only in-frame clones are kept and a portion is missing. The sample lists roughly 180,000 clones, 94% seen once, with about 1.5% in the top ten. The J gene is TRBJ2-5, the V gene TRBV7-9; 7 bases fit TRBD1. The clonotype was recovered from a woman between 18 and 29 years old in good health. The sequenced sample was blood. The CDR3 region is CASSLEFRTGTQYF. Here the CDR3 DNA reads TGTGCCAGCAGCTTAGAGTTTCGGACAGGGACCCAGTACTTC.